The 5 T cell receptor beta chains below were found in one sample sequenced in a study of technical replicates of blood from a few donors. Assay used: immunoSEQ multiplex PCR; TCRdb lists only in-frame clones, some missing. The sample records tens of thousands of clones, approximately 94% being singletons. Sample: T cells isolated from PBMCs. The receptors stem from a human donor in good health.

The chain employs TRBV6-5 and TRBJ1-4; 7 nucleotides match TRBD1. There are 15 residues in the CDR3. Germline lookup yields CDR1 MNHEY and CDR2 SVGAGI. Trimming at V came to 4 bases and at J to 8 bases, leaving 10 bases not matched to a gene. The CDR3 loop is CASSLRRGPEEKLFF. CDR3 nucleotide sequence: TGTGCCAGCAGTTTACGGAGGGGGCCAGAAGAAAAACTGTTTTTT.

The genes are TRBV5-4 and TRBJ1-4; tentatively, D is TRBD1 (6 bases). The V gene's germline CDR1 is SGHNT and CDR2 YYREEE (reference sequence). Deletions cut 1 base from V and 4 bases from J, with 11 bases between. This CDR3 comprises 15 residues. The CDR3 DNA is TGTGCCAGCAGCTTGAGGACAGAGAGTAATGAAAAACTGTTTTTT. It encodes CASSLRTESNEKLFF.

This chain joins TRBV19 and TRBJ2-3; TRBD1 matches 7 bases. This CDR3 is 15 amino acids long. V lost 1 base and J lost 4; bases outside the gene matches: 5. The germline V gene encodes CDR1 LNHDA and CDR2 SQIVND (reference sequence). CDR3 sequence: CASSIVTGVADTQYF. The CDR3 nucleotides read TGTGCCAGTAGTATAGTAACAGGGGTGGCAGATACGCAGTATTTT.

This clone was seen just once. This chain uses TRBV6-1 with TRBJ2-7; 12 nucleotides match TRBD1. Germline assignment: CDR1 MNHNS and CDR2 SASEGT. The CDR3 has 15 residues. With V trimmed by 4 bases and J by 3 bases, 4 bases remained unmatched. The CDR3 region is CASSGRDRGRYEQYF. DNA for the CDR3: TGTGCCAGCAGTGGCCGGGACAGGGGGCGCTACGAGCAGTACTTC.

This chain links TRBV6-5 with TRBJ1-5; 9 positions match TRBD1. V lost 5 bases, J lost 4 bases, and 3 bases stayed unmatched. Per germline, CDR1 MNHEY and CDR2 SVGAGI. This CDR3 region has 14 residues. The CDR3 DNA sequence: TGTGCCAGCAGTACAGGACAGGGGAATCAGCCCCAGCATTTT. This translates into CASSTGQGNQPQHF.